This T cell receptor (beta chain) was found in a study of PD-L1 blockade in urothelial cancer. Study background: Once treatment had started, blood was analyzed at 3 weeks (second dose) and again at 6 weeks. Overall study findings and caveats: Patients who had durable benefit saw their tumor-associated blood clones expand more at 3 weeks.

CDR3 size: 15 residues. Germline V gene lookup returns CDR1 MNHEY and CDR2 SMNVEV (reference sequence). V was pared by 5 bases and J by 0 bases, with 7 bases of the junction left unmatched. On this clone: Antigen: not known.

Noted time point: peripheral blood 6 weeks after treatment start. Clones were sequenced by immunoSEQ multiplex PCR, and TCRdb holds only the in-frame ones, with some missing. The sample records 45,000 to 50,000 clones, roughly 80% being singletons. The material sequenced was PBMCs, taken around atezolizumab (anti-PD-L1) treatment. V usage is TRBV27 and J usage is TRBJ2-7; 7 nucleotides line up with TRBD2. The sequence came from a man aged 70 or older with urothelial cancer. CDR3 DNA: TGTGCCAGCAGTGACCTCAAGCGGGACTCCTACGAGCAGTACTTC. Amino acid sequence: CASSDLKRDSYEQYF.